The 25 T cell receptor beta chains presented below share a single source sample, sequenced in a study of CD8 T cells in ankylosing spondylitis. TCRdb re-analysed the 5' RACE reads in MiXCR, keeping a single row per CDR3 protein. Among approximately 100,000 distinct CDR3 sequences listed, roughly 8.3% were seen once. The specimen was blood, either unsorted or a sorted T cell fraction (not recorded which). These receptors were collected from a male donor with ankylosing spondylitis or in good health (not recorded which).

This clonotype was found many times. The J gene is TRBJ2-1, the V gene TRBV7-2, with D possibly matching TRBD2 (5 bases). Germline V gene sequence: CDR1 SGHTA, CDR2 FQGNSA. The CDR3 is made up of 15 amino acids. V gave up 5 bases and J gave up 8 bases, with 19 bases separating them. This chain's CDR3 is CASSIGLPGVDEQFF. Written as DNA, the CDR3 is TGTGCCAGCAGCATCGGACTGCCCGGAGTCGATGAGCAGTTCTTC.

CDR3 loop: CASSKDRNTGELFF. CDR3 in DNA: TGTGCCAGCAGCAAAGACAGAAACACCGGGGAGCTGTTTTTT. The V call is TRBV7-2, the J call TRBJ2-2, with D possibly matching TRBD1 (5 bases). The V end was cut by 5 bases, the J end by 2 bases, with 9 bases between. Germline V gene data show CDR1 as SGHTA and CDR2 as FQGNSA. CDR3 length: 14 residues.

This clonotype appeared many times. The chain uses TRBV6-2 or TRBV6-3 and TRBJ2-3, with TRBD2 as a possible D gene (5 bases). CDR3 length: 12 residues. The germline V gene has CDR1 MNHEY and CDR2 SVGEGT. V shed 2 bases and J shed 8 bases, with 8 bases lying between them. CDR3 amino acids: CASSYSGRTQYF. The CDR3 DNA is TGTGCCAGCAGTTACAGCGGACGTACGCAGTATTTT.

This clonotype was observed at least ten times. This chain joins TRBV5-8 and TRBJ1-1; D is uncertain. V lost 0 bases, J lost 3 bases, and 3 bases lay in between. Germline V gene lookup returns CDR1 SGHTS and CDR2 YDEGEE. This CDR3 comprises 12 residues. The CDR3 bases are TGTGCCAGCAGCTTGGGTCACACTGAAGCTTTCTTT. It yields the protein CASSLGHTEAFF.

This clonotype was found many times. The chain uses TRBV19 and TRBJ2-1; 8 nucleotides line up with TRBD2. The CDR3 extends over 18 amino acids. The germline CDR1 and CDR2 sequences are LNHDA and SQIVND (reference sequence). J gave up 7 bases and V 5 bases, and 19 bases lay outside the gene matches. CDR3 protein: CASSPPQVRVAGRNEQFF. The CDR3 coding sequence is TGTGCCAGTAGTCCGCCTCAAGTCAGAGTAGCGGGAAGAAATGAGCAGTTCTTC.

This clonotype occurred many times. This chain joins TRBV3-1 and TRBJ1-6; 8 nucleotides match TRBD1. V lost 1 base, J lost 7 bases, and 12 bases stayed unmatched. This CDR3 spans 18 amino acids. Germline lookup yields CDR1 LGHDT and CDR2 YNNKEL (reference sequence). DNA of the CDR3: TGTGCCAGCAGCCAAGTGGGACCTTGGACAGGGAGGAATTCACCCCTCCACTTT. Its translation is CASSQVGPWTGRNSPLHF.

There are many counts of this clonotype. At one end the junction does not follow the germline gene, possibly because of a read error. The rearrangement joins TRBV6-2 or TRBV6-3 to TRBJ2-1; 15 nucleotides match TRBD2. This CDR3 has 15 residues. Germline V lookup: CDR1 MNHEY, CDR2 SVGEGT. As DNA, the CDR3 is TGTGCCAGCAGTTCCGGGACTAGCGGGAGGTCTTCCTTCTCCTTC. It translates to CASSSGTSGRSSFSF.

This clonotype appeared many times. The chain is built from TRBV20-1 and TRBJ2-7; D assignment may be TRBD1 or TRBD2 (5 bases each). Trimming took off 2 bases at V and 2 bases at J, with 13 bases between the two ends. Germline values: CDR1 DFQATT, CDR2 SNEGSKA (reference sequence). The CDR3 is 14 amino acids. CDR3 region: CSARRGPSPYEQYF. CDR3 nucleotides: TGCAGTGCTAGAAGGGGACCCAGCCCCTACGAGCAGTACTTC.

This clonotype was recorded many times. The rearrangement joins TRBV7-3 to TRBJ2-5, with D tentatively TRBD2 (6 bases). The CDR3 extends over 15 amino acids. Germline assignment: CDR1 SGHTA and CDR2 FQGTGA. V was cut by 4 bases and J by 4 bases, with 16 bases left in between. CDR3 protein: CASSSAGGFSETQYF. The CDR3 nucleotides are TGTGCCAGCAGCTCCGCTGGAGGGTTCTCAGAGACCCAGTACTTC.

This clonotype was counted at least ten times. The V call is TRBV10-3, the J call TRBJ2-1; D is unresolved. The V end was cut by 7 bases, the J end by 7 bases, with 8 bases between. The CDR3 sequence is 11 residues long. Germline CDR1 and CDR2: ENHRY and SYGVKD. The CDR3 sequence is CAITRENEQFF. The CDR3 DNA reads as TGTGCCATCACCCGAGAGAATGAGCAGTTCTTC.

This chain joins TRBV15 and TRBJ2-7, with 9 bases that match TRBD1. CDR1 and CDR2 (germline): LNHNV, YYDKDF (reference sequence). The CDR3 runs to 15 residues. Unmatched junction bases numbered 12, after V lost 3 bases and J lost 9 bases. The chain's CDR3 is CATSRAGTGIGLQYF. The DNA of the CDR3 is TGTGCCACCAGCAGGGCCGGGACAGGGATCGGTTTGCAGTACTTC.

The rearrangement links TRBV7-9 to TRBJ2-3; a weak D match, TRBD2 (6 bases). From germline, CDR1 is SEHNR and CDR2 FQNEAQ (reference sequence). There are 17 residues in the CDR3. The germline V and J ends were trimmed by 5 bases and 3 bases, with 21 bases remaining between them. The DNA for the CDR3 is TGTGCCAGCAGCCCAGGGTGGCAGGGAGGACGGACAGATACGCAGTATTTT. Translating it yields CASSPGWQGGRTDTQYF.

This clonotype showed up many times. This sequence joins TRBV5-1 and TRBJ2-7; 8 bases are a match to TRBD1. This CDR3 contains 16 residues. CDR1 is SGHRS, CDR2 YFSETQ, per germline. V lost 5 bases, J lost 2 bases, and 12 bases stayed unmatched. For the CDR3, the DNA is TGCGCCAGCAGACTTCAATTCCAGGGGGCGACCTACGAGCAGTACTTC. Protein sequence: CASRLQFQGATYEQYF.

V and J are TRBV7-3 and TRBJ2-3; D is possibly TRBD2 (6 bases). CDR1 is SGHTA and CDR2 is FQGTGA in the germline V gene. This CDR3 is 15 amino acids long. Between the trimmed V and J ends, which lost 2 bases and 0 bases, there was a span of 9 bases. CDR3 coding DNA: TGTGCCAGCAGCTTAGGACTATATAGCACAGATACGCAGTATTTT. This codes for CASSLGLYSTDTQYF.

This clonotype was seen many times. In DNA, the CDR3 is TGTGCCAGCTCCCCCCTGGGGGTTGGCACCGGGGAGCTGTTTTTT. Translating it yields CASSPLGVGTGELFF. The V and J genes are TRBV12-3 or TRBV12-4 and TRBJ2-2; tentatively, D is TRBD1 or TRBD2 (5 bases each). CDR3 length: 15 residues. V dropped 8 bases and J dropped 4 bases, with 17 bases sitting between them.

This clonotype was found many times. V usage is TRBV29-1 and J usage is TRBJ2-1; 8 bases map to TRBD1. This CDR3 comprises 17 residues. CDR1 SQVTM and CDR2 ANQGSEA come from the germline V gene. After removal of 7 bases from V and 4 bases from J, the junction contained 18 bases not matched to a gene. CDR3 DNA sequence: TGCAGCGCCTTTCATCCCCAGGGGGCCCTAAGTTACAATGAGCAGTTCTTC. This encodes CSAFHPQGALSYNEQFF.

This clonotype was picked up many times. The J gene is TRBJ1-1, the V gene TRBV4-3, with D hard to call. The germline V and J ends were trimmed by 4 bases and 2 bases, with 20 bases remaining between them. The germline gives CDR1 LGHNA, CDR2 YSLEER. The CDR3 spans 17 residues. The CDR3 DNA sequence: TGCGCCAGCAGCCCAACCGCCCAGCAGGCCCTTAACACTGAAGCTTTCTTT. This encodes CASSPTAQQALNTEAFF.

This clonotype was seen ten or more times. The V call is TRBV7-9, the J call TRBJ1-4; no firm D call. There are 15 residues in the CDR3. V was clipped by 3 bases and J by 2 bases, with 10 bases between them. Per germline, CDR1 SEHNR and CDR2 FQNEAQ (reference sequence). CDR3 DNA: TGTGCCAGCAGCTTCCAGGCTCCCACTAATGAAAAACTGTTTTTT. This encodes CASSFQAPTNEKLFF.

This clonotype was recorded many times. The V gene is TRBV20-1, the J gene TRBJ2-1; D gene ambiguous. Between the trimmed V and J ends, which lost 4 bases and 4 bases, there was a span of 5 bases. Germline V CDR1 and CDR2: DFQATT, SNEGSKA (reference sequence). There are 11 residues in the CDR3. The CDR3 DNA sequence: TGCAGTGCTACCCCTTACAATGAGCAGTTCTTC. This translates into CSATPYNEQFF.

This clonotype was observed many times. CDR3 coding DNA: TGCAGTGCACGGCCGGGACAGGGGTTGTCGGAGCAGTACTTC. It encodes CSARPGQGLSEQYF. The chain couples TRBV20-1 to TRBJ2-7; TRBD1 matches 10 bases. The CDR3 sequence is 14 residues long. The trim removed 6 bases at V and 7 bases at J, leaving 12 bases unmatched. Germline V gene data show CDR1 as DFQATT and CDR2 as SNEGSKA (reference sequence).

This clonotype has at least ten counts. The chain combines TRBV5-1 with TRBJ2-5, with a possible D match to TRBD1 (5 bases). Germline lookup yields CDR1 SGHRS and CDR2 YFSETQ. This CDR3 has 14 residues. The V gene lost 2 bases and the J gene lost 2 bases, with 10 bases spanning the gap. DNA for the CDR3: TGCGCCAGCAGCTTTCAGGGTAGACAAGAGACCCAGTACTTC. As protein: CASSFQGRQETQYF. Drawing the rest from reference TRBV5-1 and TRBJ2-5, the complete variable domain is KAGVTQTPRYLIKTRGQQVTLSCSPISGHRSVSWYQQTPGQGLQFLFEYFSETQRNKGNFPGRFSGRQFSNSRSEMNVSTLELGDSALYLCASSFQGRQETQYFGPGTRLLVL.

This clonotype was detected ten times or more. The genes are TRBV5-6 and TRBJ1-3; no firm D call. This CDR3 is built from 14 residues. Germline assignment: CDR1 SGHDT and CDR2 YYEEEE. V was pared by 2 bases and J by 3 bases, with 9 bases between. The CDR3 region has the DNA TGTGCCAGCAGCTTCATGGGCCGTGGAAACACCATATATTTT. Translating gives CASSFMGRGNTIYF.

The chain has TRBV5-1 and TRBJ2-3; D is ambiguous. This CDR3 spans 13 amino acids. Germline V CDR1 and CDR2: SGHRS, YFSETQ. V was trimmed by 5 bases and J by 4 bases, leaving 11 bases between them. The CDR3 loop reads CASRRTAADTQYF. The CDR3 nucleotides are TGCGCCAGCAGACGGACGGCCGCAGATACGCAGTATTTT.

In this sample, this clonotype turned up many times. V and J are TRBV7-2 and TRBJ2-2; D gene unclear. CDR1 SGHTA and CDR2 FQGNSA come from the germline V gene. The germline V and J ends were trimmed by 5 bases and 7 bases, with 14 bases remaining between them. The CDR3 sequence is 14 residues long. CDR3 sequence reads: CASSMTFRDGELFF. The CDR3 coding sequence is TGTGCCAGCAGCATGACGTTTCGAGACGGGGAGCTGTTTTTT.

V and J are TRBV5-1 and TRBJ2-1; the D is unclear. CDR3 size: 16 residues. V dropped 3 bases and J dropped 0 bases, with 13 bases sitting between them. Germline lookup yields CDR1 SGHRS and CDR2 YFSETQ. CDR3 protein: CASSSRLQSSYNEQFF. Here the CDR3 DNA reads TGCGCCAGCAGCTCGCGACTCCAGAGCTCCTACAATGAGCAGTTCTTC.